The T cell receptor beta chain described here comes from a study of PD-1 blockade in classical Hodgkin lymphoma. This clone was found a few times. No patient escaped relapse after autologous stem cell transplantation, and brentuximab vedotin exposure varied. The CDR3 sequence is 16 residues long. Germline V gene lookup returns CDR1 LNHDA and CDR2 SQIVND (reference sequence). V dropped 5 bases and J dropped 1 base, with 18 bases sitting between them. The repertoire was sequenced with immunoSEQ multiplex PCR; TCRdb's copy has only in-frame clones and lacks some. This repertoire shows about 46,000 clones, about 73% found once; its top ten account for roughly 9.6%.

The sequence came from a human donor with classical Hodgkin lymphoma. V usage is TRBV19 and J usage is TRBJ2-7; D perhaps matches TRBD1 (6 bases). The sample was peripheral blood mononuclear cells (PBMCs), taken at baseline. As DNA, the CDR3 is TGTGCCAGTAGTGCCTCCGGTACAGGGCGTTCCTACGAGCAGTACTTC. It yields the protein CASSASGTGRSYEQYF.